This T cell receptor beta chain was observed in a study of Ad26.COV2.S vaccination and SARS-CoV-2 variants. At the level of the study: Intramuscular Ad26.COV2.S at 5x10^10 or 1x10^11 viral particles.

The CDR3 extends over 17 amino acids. Germline CDR1 LNHDA, CDR2 SQIVND (reference sequence). Documented treatment: some 19 received Ad26.COV2.S at low or high dose, single or two shots; about 5 received placebo; per-sample allocation not given. Sampling occurred on day 63 after the first vaccine or placebo injection. This table comes from immunoSEQ multiplex PCR, and its TCRdb copy is limited to in-frame clones, with some not included. The repertoire holds around 370,000 clones, with 80% to 90% as singletons. Comment on this clone: The junction differs from germline at one of its ends, possibly a read error.

This TCR derives from a person between 18 and 59 years old who received the Ad26.COV2.S COVID-19 vaccine or a placebo. This chain joins TRBV19 and TRBJ2-7; TRBD1 agrees at 9 bases. This sample comprised peripheral blood, obtained in a trial of Ad26.COV2.S vaccine versus placebo. The CDR3 is CASSVDLTGGAQREQYF. The DNA for the CDR3 is TGTGCCAGTAGTGTAGACCTTACAGGGGGCGCGCAGAGGGAGCAGTACTTC. Full variable domain (outside the CDR3, taken from reference TRBV19 and TRBJ2-7): DGGITQSPKYLFRKEGQNVTLSCEQNLNHDAMYWYRQDPGQGLRLIYYSQIVNDFQKGDIAEGYSVSREKKESFPLTVTSAQKNPTAFYLCASSVDLTGGAQREQYFGPGTRLTVT.